Listed below are T cell receptor beta chains from one sample, sequenced in a study of cytomegalovirus exposure and HLA in healthy donors. Method: immunoSEQ multiplex PCR; TCRdb's copy keeps in-frame clones and lacks some. This sample yields more than 140,000 clones, of which around 66% are seen a single time; 3% belongs to the top ten. Sequenced sample: PBMCs. Receptor source: a woman aged 25 to 39 in good health and CMV-seropositive. The CDR3 runs from the conserved cysteine through the conserved F or W. The D gene is left open where the match is weak. Rows give clone size only sometimes, using once, few, many, or a class for an expanded clone.

J: TRBJ2-5
V: TRBV11-2
D: .
size: .
DNA: TGTGCCAGCAGCTTAGTGTCTAGATCGGCGGGCGAGACCCAGTACTTC
CDR3: CASSLVSRSAGETQYF

J: TRBJ2-2
V: TRBV7-2
D: .
size: few
DNA: TGTGCCAGCAGCTTAACTCCTTTTCCGAATACCGGGGAGCTGTTTTTT
CDR3: CASSLTPFPNTGELFF

J: TRBJ1-5
V: TRBV5-5
D: .
size: .
DNA: TGTGCCAGCAGCTCGGGACTTCGAGGAAATCAGCCCCAGCATTTT
CDR3: CASSSGLRGNQPQHF

J: TRBJ1-4
V: TRBV4-2
D: .
size: few
DNA: TGTGCCAGCAGCTACAGGGCGGTACGGCGGGAGGATGAAAAACTGTTTTTT
CDR3: CASSYRAVRREDEKLFF

J: TRBJ1-5
V: TRBV19
D: .
size: .
DNA: TGTGCCAGTACCAAGGACTCGGACGGGGTTCAGCCCCAGCATTTT
CDR3: CASTKDSDGVQPQHF

J: TRBJ2-1
V: TRBV11-2
D: .
size: .
DNA: TGTGCCAGCAGAATTCCTGGCGGAGGGCCCCGAAATGAGCAGTTCTTC
CDR3: CASRIPGGGPRNEQFF

J: TRBJ2-7
V: TRBV10-3
D: .
size: .
DNA: TGTGCCATCTCGGAGCAGTTCTACGAGCAGTACTTC
CDR3: CAISEQFYEQYF

J: TRBJ1-6
V: TRBV5-6
D: .
size: .
DNA: TGTGCCAGCAGCTTGTCTCCGTCCCTGGCTTCACCCCTCCACTTT
CDR3: CASSLSPSLASPLHF

J: TRBJ1-5
V: TRBV6-1
D: TRBD1
size: .
DNA: TGTGCCAGCACGGGGACAGATAGCAATCAGCCCCAGCATTTT
CDR3: CASTGTDSNQPQHF

J: TRBJ2-5
V: TRBV5-1
D: .
size: .
DNA: TGCGCCAGCAGCTTGGGGACAAAACAAGAGACCCAGTACTTC
CDR3: CASSLGTKQETQYF

J: TRBJ1-2
V: TRBV5-1
D: .
size: .
DNA: TGCGCCAGCAGCCACGAGGGGGTTAGGGTGAATGGCTACACCTTC
CDR3: CASSHEGVRVNGYTF

J: TRBJ1-3
V: TRBV6-5
D: .
size: .
DNA: TGTGCCAGCAGTTACTCGGTGGAGTTGGTAGGAAACACCATATATTTT
CDR3: CASSYSVELVGNTIYF

J: TRBJ1-1
V: TRBV19
D: .
size: .
DNA: TGTGCCAGTAGTATAGATCGCGGAAACACTGAAGCTTTCTTT
CDR3: CASSIDRGNTEAFF

J: TRBJ2-2
V: TRBV28
D: .
size: .
DNA: TGTGCCAGCAGTTTTCGTACTAGAGGGAACACCGGGGAGCTGTTTTTT
CDR3: CASSFRTRGNTGELFF

J: TRBJ1-2
V: TRBV14
D: .
size: .
DNA: TGTGCCAGCCGGCGGAGTGGAGACAACTATGGCTACACCTTC
CDR3: CASRRSGDNYGYTF

J: TRBJ1-2
V: TRBV2
D: TRBD1
size: .
DNA: TGTGCCAGCAGGGTGGAACAGGGGCCTAACTATGGCTACACCTTC
CDR3: CASRVEQGPNYGYTF

J: TRBJ1-2
V: TRBV5-4
D: TRBD1
size: .
DNA: TGTGCCAGCAGCTCGGGGACAGAACCCGTCCCTTTTACTAACTATGGCTACACCTTC
CDR3: CASSSGTEPVPFTNYGYTF

J: TRBJ1-1
V: TRBV18
D: .
size: .
DNA: TGTGCCAGCTCTTCTCAGATGAACACTGAAGCTTTCTTT
CDR3: CASSSQMNTEAFF

J: TRBJ2-2
V: TRBV19
D: .
size: .
DNA: TGTGCCAGTAGTTCCTTCGGGGGTAACACCGGGGAGCTGTTTTTT
CDR3: CASSSFGGNTGELFF

J: TRBJ2-2
V: TRBV7-8
D: TRBD2
size: .
DNA: TGTGCCAGCAGCTGGGGGGGCGGGGAGCTGTTTTTT
CDR3: CASSWGGGELFF

J: TRBJ1-1
V: TRBV4-1
D: TRBD1
size: few
DNA: TGCGCCAGCAGCCATCCCCCGGGACAGGGCGCTGAAGCTTTCTTT
CDR3: CASSHPPGQGAEAFF

J: TRBJ2-3
V: TRBV7-6
D: TRBD2
size: .
DNA: TGTGCCAGCAGCTCCCCTCCGAGGGCTAGCGGGGTGAACACAGATACGCAGTATTTT
CDR3: CASSSPPRASGVNTDTQYF

J: TRBJ2-1
V: TRBV4-1
D: .
size: few
DNA: TGCGCCAGCAGCCAAGGGCAGGACTCCTTCATGGAGCAGTTCTTC
CDR3: CASSQGQDSFMEQFF

J: TRBJ1-4
V: TRBV6-6
D: TRBD1
size: few
DNA: TGTGCCAGCAGTCCAGGGGGCGCTAATGAAAAACTGTTTTTT
CDR3: CASSPGGANEKLFF

J: TRBJ2-5
V: TRBV4-1
D: .
size: .
DNA: TGCGCCAGCAGCCACCCGGGGGATAGAGAGACCCAGTACTTC
CDR3: CASSHPGDRETQYF